These 5 T cell receptor beta chains were sequenced from one sample in a study of cytomegalovirus exposure and HLA in healthy donors. Primers: 60 Vbeta forward and 13 Jbeta reverse. Profiling relied on immunoSEQ multiplex PCR, and the TCRdb table lists in-frame clones only, not all of them. The sample contains about 87,000 clones, 74% of which appear only once. Sequences were obtained from PBMCs. These receptors all stem from a man under 40 in good health and CMV-seropositive.

This clone has a handful of counts. This chain uses TRBV19 with TRBJ1-6; 7 nucleotides match TRBD1. The J segment lost 5 bases and the V segment lost 7 bases, leaving 5 bases of the junction unmatched. CDR3 length equals 14 residues. CDR1 LNHDA and CDR2 SQIVND come from the germline V gene (reference sequence). The CDR3 here is CASKDRVDNSPLHF. The DNA for the CDR3 is TGTGCCAGTAAAGACAGGGTCGATAATTCACCCCTCCACTTT.

J is TRBJ1-1 and V is TRBV9, with TRBD1 as a possible D gene (6 bases). V was pared by 0 bases and J by 7 bases, with 19 bases between. The CDR3 extends over 16 amino acids. Germline values: CDR1 SGDLS, CDR2 YYNGEE. CDR3 loop: CASSVGPPKGGHEAFF. The CDR3 DNA sequence: TGTGCCAGCAGCGTAGGACCCCCTAAGGGGGGGCATGAAGCTTTCTTT.

V usage is TRBV14 and J usage is TRBJ2-1; 9 bases line up with TRBD2. The CDR3 length is 16 residues. The V and J ends lost 1 base and 4 bases, in that order; junction bases with no gene match: 5. Germline assignment: CDR1 SGHDN and CDR2 FVKESK. The CDR3 loop reads CASSQGLAGIYNEQFF. In DNA form, the CDR3 reads TGTGCCAGCAGCCAAGGTCTAGCGGGGATATACAATGAGCAGTTCTTC.

The rearrangement uses TRBV5-5 and TRBJ2-2, with 10 bases lining up with TRBD2. Germline V gene lookup returns CDR1 SGHKS and CDR2 YYEKEE (reference sequence). V gave up 10 bases and J gave up 1 base; unmatched junction bases: 4. This CDR3 spans 14 amino acids. CDR3 region: CASSGGVNTGELFF. DNA of the CDR3: TGTGCCTCAAGCGGGGGGGTGAACACCGGGGAGCTGTTTTTT.

The chain is built from TRBV9 and TRBJ1-2; possibly TRBD1 for D (6 bases). The CDR3 consists of 14 residues. Per germline, CDR1 SGDLS and CDR2 YYNGEE. The V gene lost 1 base and the J gene lost 4 bases, with 11 bases spanning the gap. The CDR3: CASSVSGQSYGYTF. CDR3 nucleotides: TGTGCCAGCAGCGTAAGTGGACAGTCCTATGGCTACACCTTC.